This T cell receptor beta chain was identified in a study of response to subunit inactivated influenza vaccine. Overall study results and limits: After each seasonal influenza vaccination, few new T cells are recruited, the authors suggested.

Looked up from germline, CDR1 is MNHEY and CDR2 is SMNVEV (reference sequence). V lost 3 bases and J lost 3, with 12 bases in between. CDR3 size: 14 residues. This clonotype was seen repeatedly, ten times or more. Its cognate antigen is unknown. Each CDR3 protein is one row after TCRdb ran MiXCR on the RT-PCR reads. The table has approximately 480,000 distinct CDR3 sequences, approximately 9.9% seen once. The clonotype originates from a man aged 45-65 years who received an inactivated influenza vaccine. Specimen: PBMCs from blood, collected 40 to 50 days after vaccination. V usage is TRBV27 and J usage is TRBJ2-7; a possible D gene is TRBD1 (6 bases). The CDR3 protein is CASSFIGQRYEQYF. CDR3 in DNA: TGTGCCAGCAGTTTCATCGGACAGCGCTACGAGCAGTACTTC.